This T cell receptor beta chain was documented in a study of cytomegalovirus exposure and HLA in healthy donors. The PCR had 60 Vbeta and 13 Jbeta primers. TCRdb's copy holds only in-frame clones and misses some; the assay was immunoSEQ multiplex PCR. The data show approximately 140,000 clones, around 83% seen once. With V trimmed by 0 bases and J by 4 bases, 11 bases remained unmatched. Germline CDR1 reads MGHRA; CDR2 reads YSYEKL. The CDR3 extends over 19 amino acids. This chain connects TRBV4-1 to TRBJ2-3; 12 positions agree with TRBD2. The TCR comes from a man in his fifties in good health and CMV-seronegative. Specimen: PBMCs. This chain's CDR3 is CASSQDNLAGGPGPDTQYF. In DNA, the CDR3 is TGCGCCAGCAGCCAAGATAACCTAGCGGGGGGGCCGGGGCCAGATACGCAGTATTTT.